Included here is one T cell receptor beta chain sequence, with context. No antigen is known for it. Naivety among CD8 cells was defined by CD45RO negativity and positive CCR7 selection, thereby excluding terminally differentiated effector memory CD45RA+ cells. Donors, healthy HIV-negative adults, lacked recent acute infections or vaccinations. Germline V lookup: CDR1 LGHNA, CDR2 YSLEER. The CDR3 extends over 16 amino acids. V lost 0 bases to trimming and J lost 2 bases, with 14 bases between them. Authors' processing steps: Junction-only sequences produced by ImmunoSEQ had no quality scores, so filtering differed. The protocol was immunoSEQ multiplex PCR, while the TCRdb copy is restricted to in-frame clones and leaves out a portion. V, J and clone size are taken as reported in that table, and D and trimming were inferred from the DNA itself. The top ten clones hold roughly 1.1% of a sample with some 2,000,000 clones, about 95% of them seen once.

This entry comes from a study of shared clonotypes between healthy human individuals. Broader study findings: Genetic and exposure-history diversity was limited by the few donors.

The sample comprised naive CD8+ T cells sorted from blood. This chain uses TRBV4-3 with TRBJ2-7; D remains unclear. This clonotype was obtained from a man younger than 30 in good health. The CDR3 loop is CASSQDRYSPAYEQYF. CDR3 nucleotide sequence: TGCGCCAGCAGCCAAGATCGGTATAGTCCTGCCTACGAGCAGTACTTC.